This T cell receptor beta chain derives from a study of blood T cell repertoires in COVID-19. Looking at the study overall: Samples came from the United States, Italy and Spain, spanning acute and convalescent COVID-19. The cDNA or gDNA used as material had been derived from T cells, B-cell-depleted T cells, or PBMCs.

CDR1 and CDR2 (germline): SGDLS, YYNGEE. V dropped 0 bases and J dropped 3 bases, with 10 bases sitting between them. The CDR3 is 14 residues long. Patients of the Seattle cohort, enrolled during active infection, were followed longitudinally. Original processing methods: Reference gene primers were amplified, and this amplification served to estimate nucleated cell counts. Method: immunoSEQ multiplex PCR; TCRdb's copy keeps in-frame clones and lacks some. The D gene and trimming were derived from the DNA, and the V and J assignments and clone size from that table. This table holds some 80,000 clones, about 82% found once.

Sequencing was carried out using peripheral blood. This sequence joins TRBV9 and TRBJ2-7; TRBD1 might be the D (6 bases). The clonotype was recovered from a man in his forties or fifties with COVID-19, enrolled during active disease. The CDR3 protein is CASSVAVGGYEQYF. CDR3 DNA: TGTGCCAGCAGCGTAGCTGTAGGGGGCTACGAGCAGTACTTC.